What follows is one T cell receptor beta chain and its context. Its antigen is unknown. The sample is drawn from a study of shared clonotypes between healthy human individuals. General study results and limits: Around 5% was the fraction of naive CD4 clonotypes found shared across four donors.

Naive CD8 cells lacked CD45RO and underwent positive selection for CCR7, leaving out terminally differentiated effector memory CD45RA+ cells. The test was conducted at deep level. The protocol was immunoSEQ multiplex PCR, while the TCRdb copy is restricted to in-frame clones and leaves out a portion. In the table there are about 1,800,000 clones, roughly 95% of which are singletons. J was trimmed by 6 bases and V by 5 bases; bases with no gene match: 4. CDR3 length equals 13 residues. Germline CDR1 is LNHDA and CDR2 is SQIVND (reference sequence). The sequence came from a man younger than 35 in good health. V and J are TRBV19 and TRBJ2-1; 7 positions agree with TRBD2. Sequences were obtained from naive CD8+ T cells sorted from blood. CDR3 amino acids: CASSAGTTNEQFF. Written as DNA, the CDR3 is TGTGCCAGTAGTGCCGGGACTACCAATGAGCAGTTCTTC.